The clone carrying this TCR beta chain was seen ten or more times. Time point denoted: persistent/refractory GD, antithyroid drugs over 5 years with positive TRAb. Generation of the TCR library employed RNA extracted from PBMCs. This record belongs to a study of regulatory T cells in long-lasting Graves disease. V lost 0 bases, J lost 6 bases, and 15 bases lay in between. The CDR3 has 15 residues. The germline V gene encodes CDR1 SGHAT and CDR2 FQNNGV. Construction of TCR beta libraries relied on iRepertoire HTBI primers and on Arm-PCR targeting CDR3 regions. TCRdb re-derived calls from the multiplex PCR reads in MiXCR, one entry per CDR3 protein. This table has some 370,000 distinct CDR3 sequences, around 20% appearing once.

The chain has TRBV11-2 and TRBJ2-7; tentative D call: TRBD1 (5 bases). Sample: peripheral blood mononuclear cells (PBMCs), taken when the disease was refractory, from a patient treated with antithyroid drugs. The receptor's source is a female donor with Graves disease. The CDR3, as DNA: TGTGCCAGCAGCTTAGATGTGGGTCAAAGGGGCGAGCAGTACTTC. Protein sequence: CASSLDVGQRGEQYF.